This passage covers 14 T cell receptor beta chains from one sample sequenced in a study of cytomegalovirus exposure and HLA in healthy donors. It was with 60 Vbeta and 13 Jbeta primers that the PCR ran. TCRdb's table, derived via immunoSEQ multiplex PCR, lists solely in-frame clones and lacks some. The data contain roughly 190,000 clones, around 82% of them singletons. Sequencing was performed on PBMCs. These receptors originate from a man aged 18 to 35 in good health and CMV-seronegative.

The genes are TRBV2 and TRBJ2-1; possible D gene TRBD2, 5 bases. Between the trimmed V and J ends, which lost 3 bases and 6 bases, there was a span of 18 bases. From germline, CDR1 is SNHLY and CDR2 FYNNEI. The CDR3 has 16 residues. The CDR3 region is CASSDNIGDYVNEQFF. In DNA form, the CDR3 reads TGTGCCAGCAGTGACAACATAGGAGACTATGTCAATGAGCAGTTCTTC.

This chain joins TRBV7-9 and TRBJ2-1; D possibly corresponds to TRBD2 (5 bases). Germline loops: CDR1 SEHNR, CDR2 FQNEAQ (reference sequence). Between the trimmed V and J ends, which lost 1 base and 3 bases, there was a span of 13 bases. The CDR3 is 16 amino acids. This chain's CDR3 is CASSLGPGLDYNEQFF. The CDR3 nucleotides are TGTGCCAGCAGCTTAGGACCGGGATTAGACTACAATGAGCAGTTCTTC. The whole variable domain, filled in from reference TRBV7-9 and TRBJ2-1, reads DTGVSQNPRHKITKRGQNVTFRCDPISEHNRLYWYRQTLGQGPEFLTYFQNEAQLEKSRLLSDRFSAERPKGSFSTLEIQRTEQGDSAMYLCASSLGPGLDYNEQFFGPGTRLTVL.

J is TRBJ2-1 and V is TRBV5-1, with TRBD2 as a possible D gene (5 bases). CDR1 is SGHRS, CDR2 YFSETQ, per germline. This CDR3 is 15 amino acids long. Trimming shortened V by 0 bases and J by 0 bases, and 7 bases separated the two germline ends. CDR3 amino acids: CASSLVAYSYNEQFF. The DNA of the CDR3 is TGCGCCAGCAGCTTGGTAGCGTACTCCTACAATGAGCAGTTCTTC. Supplemented by reference TRBV5-1 and TRBJ2-1, the full variable domain reads KAGVTQTPRYLIKTRGQQVTLSCSPISGHRSVSWYQQTPGQGLQFLFEYFSETQRNKGNFPGRFSGRQFSNSRSEMNVSTLELGDSALYLCASSLVAYSYNEQFFGPGTRLTVL.

The gene calls are TRBV6-1 and TRBJ1-5; D call uncertain. This CDR3 has 16 residues. Germline lookup yields CDR1 MNHNS and CDR2 SASEGT. V dropped 2 bases and J dropped 4 bases, with 15 bases sitting between them. The CDR3 spells CASSERRRGGNQPQHF. DNA of the CDR3: TGTGCCAGCAGTGAACGGCGGCGCGGCGGGAATCAGCCCCAGCATTTT.

This clone has just one count. CDR3 in DNA: TGTGCCAGCAGCCAAGATATTAGCGGGGGCCAATGGACCCAGTACTTC. The encoded protein is CASSQDISGGQWTQYF. J is TRBJ2-5 and V is TRBV4-2; 9 nucleotides agree with TRBD2. CDR3 length equals 16 residues. V lost 0 bases to trimming and J lost 7 bases; unmatched junction nucleotides: 9. Germline values: CDR1 LGHNA, CDR2 YNFKEQ.

The chain employs TRBV11-3 and TRBJ2-3, with D unresolved. Germline assignment: CDR1 SGHNT and CDR2 YENEEA. V was shortened by 6 bases and J by 1 base, with 14 bases between the two germline ends. The CDR3 is 15 amino acids. CDR3 DNA: TGTGCCAGCAGTCGTACGAGAACGGGCACAGATACGCAGTATTTT. It is translated as CASSRTRTGTDTQYF.

V usage is TRBV28 and J usage is TRBJ2-7; D not certain. Germline CDR1 MDHEN, CDR2 SYDVKM. This CDR3 has 13 amino acids. Deletions cut 10 bases from V and 3 bases from J, with 16 bases between. The CDR3 here is CATRMVPYYEQYF. CDR3 coding DNA: TGTGCCACCAGGATGGTTCCCTACTACGAGCAGTACTTC.

Concerning this clone itself: The junction shows a germline mismatch at one end, possibly a read error. The chain uses TRBV7-2 and TRBJ1-2; D ambiguous. The CDR3 has 13 amino acids. Per germline, CDR1 SGHTA and CDR2 FQGNSA. Here the CDR3 reads CASSLDRNYDYTF. The CDR3 coding sequence is TGTGCCAGCAGCTTAGACCGAAACTATGACTACACCTTC.

The chain links TRBV5-1 to TRBJ2-5; D is perhaps TRBD1 (5 bases). The CDR3 loop spans 15 amino acids. Trimming removed 4 bases from V and 1 base from J, with 14 bases in between. Germline CDR1 is SGHRS and CDR2 is YFSETQ. CDR3 sequence reads: CASSTLGTGQETQYF. The CDR3 DNA sequence: TGCGCCAGCAGCACACTGGGAACAGGCCAAGAGACCCAGTACTTC.

This clone was seen a few times. The chain couples TRBV6-1 to TRBJ2-7; 8 nucleotides align to TRBD1. Looked up from germline, CDR1 is MNHNS and CDR2 is SASEGT. The CDR3 totals 14 residues. The J segment lost 0 bases and the V segment lost 5 bases, leaving 3 bases of the junction unmatched. CDR3 sequence (DNA): TGTGCCAGCAGTTCAGGGGGCTTCTCCTACGAGCAGTACTTC. It specifies CASSSGGFSYEQYF.

The rearrangement uses TRBV18 and TRBJ2-5, with TRBD1 identical over 9 bases. Judging by the DNA end, TRBJ2-7 fits better; the J call may be wrong. Germline loops: CDR1 KGHSH, CDR2 LQKENI. The CDR3 is made up of 16 amino acids. This CDR3 reads CASSRTPGQGIYEQYF. For the CDR3, the DNA is TGTGCCAGCTCACGGACCCCGGGACAGGGTATCTACGAGCAGTACTTC.

The rearrangement links TRBV7-8 to TRBJ2-3; D ambiguous. Germline lookup yields CDR1 SGHVS and CDR2 FQNEAQ. V was clipped by 8 bases and J by 0 bases, with 12 bases between them. The CDR3 loop spans 14 amino acids. The CDR3 protein is CASLETLSTDTQYF. The DNA for the CDR3 is TGTGCCAGCCTTGAAACTTTGAGCACAGATACGCAGTATTTT.

The V gene is TRBV6-6, the J gene TRBJ2-1; D is unclear. CDR1 is MNHNY, CDR2 SVGAGI, per germline (reference sequence). V was clipped by 2 bases and J by 8 bases, with 7 bases between them. CDR3 length: 12 residues. CDR3 sequence (DNA): TGTGCCAGCAGTTACGCGGCCGATGAGCAGTTCTTC. Its protein product is CASSYAADEQFF.

The chain joins TRBV19 to TRBJ2-7; 9 nucleotides match TRBD2. Trimming removed 0 bases from V and 5 bases from J; junction bases left unmatched: 20. The germline V gene has CDR1 LNHDA and CDR2 SQIVND (reference sequence). The CDR3 runs to 20 residues. CDR3 loop: CASSIERRTSATGLAHEQYF. The CDR3 DNA sequence: TGTGCCAGTAGTATAGAGCGGCGGACATCTGCGACGGGACTAGCTCACGAGCAGTACTTC.